The rows below give T cell receptor beta chains drawn from one sample of a study of T cell responses to AZD1222 COVID-19 vaccine. Only in-frame clones appear in the TCRdb table, and some are missing; sequencing was by immunoSEQ multiplex PCR. The sample has around 95,000 clones; 80% to 90% are singletons. Here the sequenced sample was peripheral blood, taken on day 0 of AZD1222 vaccination. These receptors all stem from an adult in good health. Both conserved end residues are part of each CDR3. The D gene is left open where the match is weak. Clone size appears in some rows only: once, few, many, or a class for an expanded clone.

. TRBJ2-2 . TRBV5-4 TGTGCCAGCAGCTTGGGGGGCAGGGGTAACACCGGGGAGCTGTTTTTT CASSLGGRGNTGELFF
TRBD1 TRBJ1-1 . TRBV10-2 TGCGCCAGCATCGAGGACAGGGGGAACACTGAAGCTTTCTTT CASIEDRGNTEAFF
. TRBJ1-1 . TRBV7-8 TGTGCCAGCAGCTTGTATAAAGCGGCTTTCTTT CASSLYKAAFF
. TRBJ2-1 . TRBV27 TGTGCCAGCAGTTTCCAGGGACCTTACAATGAGCAGTTCTTC CASSFQGPYNEQFF
. TRBJ1-5 . TRBV19 TGTGCCAGCTCGGACAGATATAGCAATCAGCCCCAGCATTTT CASSDRYSNQPQHF
. TRBJ2-1 . TRBV6-4 TGTGCCAGCAGTGAACAAGCCTCCGGAGAGCAGTTCTTC CASSEQASGEQFF
. TRBJ2-2 . TRBV4-1 TGCGCCAGCAGCCAAGAAGCCTCGTTGATCGGGGAGCTGTTTTTT CASSQEASLIGELFF
. TRBJ2-1 . TRBV5-1 TGCGCCAGCAAACGAGAATTTCAATCCTACAATGAGCAGTTCTTC CASKREFQSYNEQFF
TRBD2 TRBJ2-1 . TRBV11-3 TGTGCCAGCAGTCAGACCCTAGCGGGAGGCAATGAGCAGTTCTTC CASSQTLAGGNEQFF
. TRBJ2-7 . TRBV6-5 TGTGCCAGCAATGGACGGGGGGCCTCCTACGAGCAGTACTTC CASNGRGASYEQYF
. TRBJ2-1 . TRBV6-1 TGTGCCAGCAGTGAAGCCTCTAGCCGAGGGCAGTTCTTC CASSEASSRGQFF
TRBD1 TRBJ2-5 . TRBV7-8 TGTGCCAGCAGCTCTACAGGGGTCGGGGAGACCCAGTACTTC CASSSTGVGETQYF
TRBD1 TRBJ1-2 . TRBV6-5 TGTGCCAGCACCCGGGACAGTTACGGCTACACCTTC CASTRDSYGYTF
. TRBJ1-1 once TRBV14 TGTGCCAGCATCCAGGGGCCGCGGGACACTGAAGCTTTCTTT CASIQGPRDTEAFF
. TRBJ2-1 few TRBV11-1 TGTGCCAGCAGCCAGTTGGGGGTGAAGGGGAATGAGCAGTTCTTC CASSQLGVKGNEQFF
TRBD2 TRBJ2-7 . TRBV6-6 TGTGCCAGCACCCGAGCGGGAGATCAAACCTACGAGCAGTACTTC CASTRAGDQTYEQYF
. TRBJ1-5 . TRBV6-5 TGTGCCAGCAGCCGAGACGGAACATTAAATCAGCCCCAGCATTTT CASSRDGTLNQPQHF
. TRBJ1-5 . TRBV6-2/TRBV6-3 TGTGCCAGCAGCCACAGGGTTACTGATCAGCCCCAGCATTTT CASSHRVTDQPQHF
TRBD2 TRBJ2-1 . TRBV12-5 TGTGCTAGTGGTTTGGTACCGGCTAGCGGGGCCTACAATGAGCAGTTCTTC CASGLVPASGAYNEQFF
TRBD1 TRBJ1-1 . TRBV4-1 TGCGCCAGCAGCCAAGATGGGACAGGGACCACTGAAGCTTTCTTT CASSQDGTGTTEAFF
TRBD1 TRBJ1-2 . TRBV6-5 TGTGCCAGCAGGGGGACAGGGGTATACTATGGCTACACCTTC CASRGTGVYYGYTF
. TRBJ2-5 . TRBV9 TGTGCCAGCAGCGAGAGGGGGAGAGAGACCCAGTACTTC CASSERGRETQYF
. TRBJ1-6 once TRBV6-4 TGTGCCAGCAGTGACGTCCGGGATTCACCCCTCCACTTT CASSDVRDSPLHF
TRBD1 TRBJ2-7 . TRBV27 TGTGCCAGCAGCCCAGGACAGGGAACCTACGAGCAGTACTTC CASSPGQGTYEQYF
TRBD1 TRBJ2-3 . TRBV7-2 TGTGCCAGCAGCCCACGGACAGGGAGCACAGATACGCAGTATTTT CASSPRTGSTDTQYF
TRBD2 TRBJ2-7 . TRBV7-3 TGTGCCAGCAGTAGTAGCGGGGGGTACGAGCAGTACTTC CASSSSGGYEQYF
. TRBJ2-7 . TRBV18 TGTGCCAGCACCCGGGACGGGGACGCTTACGAGCAGTACTTC CASTRDGDAYEQYF
TRBD2 TRBJ2-1 . TRBV5-1 TGCGCCAGCAGCTTGGGACTAGCGGGAGTCCCGAGCTCCTACAATGAGCAGTTCTTC CASSLGLAGVPSSYNEQFF
. TRBJ1-2 . TRBV19 TGTGCCAGTACCCCCCAGCTCGGCTATGGCTACACCTTC CASTPQLGYGYTF
TRBD1 TRBJ1-2 . TRBV2 TGTGCCAGCAGTGAGGACAGGGGGCCCTATGGCTACACCTTC CASSEDRGPYGYTF
. TRBJ1-2 . TRBV7-2 TGTGCCAGCAGCCCAGAGGCTAGTCCCTATGGCTACACCTTC CASSPEASPYGYTF
. TRBJ2-7 . TRBV19 TGTGCCAGTAGCCCCGCCGTCGGCGGAGGCTCCTACGAGCAGTACTTC CASSPAVGGGSYEQYF
. TRBJ1-1 . TRBV7-9 TGTGCCAGCAGCTTAGATGTGGGGGGCTGGAACACTGAAGCTTTCTTT CASSLDVGGWNTEAFF
. TRBJ1-1 . TRBV6-5 TGTGCCAGCAGTTACGGGGTTGTCAGTGAAGCTTTCTTT CASSYGVVSEAFF
TRBD2 TRBJ2-3 . TRBV5-4 TGTGCCAGCAGCTTGGGGACTAGCTCTAGCACAGATACGCAGTATTTT CASSLGTSSSTDTQYF
. TRBJ1-6 . TRBV7-2 TGTGCCAGCAGCTTAGGTGGGGTTGCCTATAATTCACCCCTCCACTTT CASSLGGVAYNSPLHF
. TRBJ2-1 . TRBV15 TGTGCCACCAGCCCTATACTAGGTCGGACTTACAATGAGCAGTTCTTC CATSPILGRTYNEQFF
TRBD1 TRBJ1-2 . TRBV7-9 TGTGCCAGCAGCTTATCCCGGGGGACAGGGGGCTTCAGAAACTATGGCTACACCTTC CASSLSRGTGGFRNYGYTF
TRBD2 TRBJ2-2 once TRBV19 TGTGCCAGTAGTATTCAGTCTAGCGGGGGGCGGCTGTTTTTT CASSIQSSGGRLFF
. TRBJ2-2 . TRBV6-5 TGTGCCAGCAGTTACGCCCAGAACACCGGGGAGCTGTTTTTT CASSYAQNTGELFF
. TRBJ2-3 . TRBV19 TGTGCCAGTAGTTCACTGAACACAGATACGCAGTATTTT CASSSLNTDTQYF
. TRBJ2-7 . TRBV5-1 TGCGCCAGCAGAGACTCTTCCTACGAGCAGTACTTC CASRDSSYEQYF
TRBD1 TRBJ1-5 . TRBV7-8 TGTGCCAGCAGCCCGGGACAGGGTAACCAGCCCCAGCATTTT CASSPGQGNQPQHF
TRBD1 TRBJ1-4 . TRBV6-5 TGTGCCAGCAGTTACTCGAGGGGGACAGGGATTGAAAAACTGTTTTTT CASSYSRGTGIEKLFF
TRBD1 TRBJ1-2 . TRBV3-1/TRBV3-2 TGTGCCAGCAGGTTTACAGGGGGCACCGGCTATGGCTACACCTTC CASRFTGGTGYGYTF
. TRBJ2-1 . TRBV6-2/TRBV6-3 TGTGCCAGCAGTCGTGGGGGGGGGCCCGTGGGGAATGAGCAGTTCTTC CASSRGGGPVGNEQFF
. TRBJ2-5 . TRBV7-2 TGTGCCAGCAGCCCGCCAGGGTTGGCGGGTGAAGAGACCCAGTACTTC CASSPPGLAGEETQYF
. TRBJ2-7 once TRBV18 TGTGCCAGCTCGAGGTCCCTTTTATTC CASSRSLLF
. TRBJ2-7 . TRBV7-9 TGTGCCAGCAGCCCGGGTTTGATCTACGAGCAGTACTTC CASSPGLIYEQYF
. TRBJ1-2 . TRBV7-9 TGTGCCAGCAGCTTATTGTTACTTGACTATGGCTACACCTTC CASSLLLLDYGYTF
. TRBJ1-6 . TRBV3-1/TRBV3-2 TGTGCCAGCAGCCAAGTCTCCTATAATTCACCCCTCCACTTT CASSQVSYNSPLHF
. TRBJ1-3 . TRBV2 TGTGCCAGCAGTGTCCGGGGGGTACACACCATATATTTT CASSVRGVHTIYF